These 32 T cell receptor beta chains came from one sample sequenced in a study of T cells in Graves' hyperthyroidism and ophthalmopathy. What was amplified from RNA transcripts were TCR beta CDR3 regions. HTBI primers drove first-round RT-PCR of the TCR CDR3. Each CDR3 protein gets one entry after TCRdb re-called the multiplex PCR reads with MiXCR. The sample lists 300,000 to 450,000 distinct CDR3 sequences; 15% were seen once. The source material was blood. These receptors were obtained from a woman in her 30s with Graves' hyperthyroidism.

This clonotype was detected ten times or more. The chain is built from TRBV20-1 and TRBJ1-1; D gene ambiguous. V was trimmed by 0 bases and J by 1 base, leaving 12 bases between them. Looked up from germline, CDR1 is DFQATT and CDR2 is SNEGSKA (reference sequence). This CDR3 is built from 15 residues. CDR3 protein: CSARDQRQENTEAFF. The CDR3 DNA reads TGCAGTGCTAGAGATCAAAGGCAGGAGAACACTGAAGCTTTCTTT.

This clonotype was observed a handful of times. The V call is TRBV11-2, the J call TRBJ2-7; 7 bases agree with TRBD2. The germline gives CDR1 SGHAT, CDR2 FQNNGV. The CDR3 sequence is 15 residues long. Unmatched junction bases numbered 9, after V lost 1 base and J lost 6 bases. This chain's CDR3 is CASSLGLGSGGEQYF. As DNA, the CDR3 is TGTGCCAGCAGCTTAGGGCTCGGCTCGGGGGGCGAGCAGTACTTC.

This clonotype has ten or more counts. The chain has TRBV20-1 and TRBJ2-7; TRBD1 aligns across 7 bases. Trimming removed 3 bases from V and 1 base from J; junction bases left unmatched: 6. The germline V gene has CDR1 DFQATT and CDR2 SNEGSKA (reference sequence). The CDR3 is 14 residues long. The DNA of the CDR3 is TGCAGTGCTAGTTTGACAGGGAAATCCTACGAGCAGTACTTC. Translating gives CSASLTGKSYEQYF.

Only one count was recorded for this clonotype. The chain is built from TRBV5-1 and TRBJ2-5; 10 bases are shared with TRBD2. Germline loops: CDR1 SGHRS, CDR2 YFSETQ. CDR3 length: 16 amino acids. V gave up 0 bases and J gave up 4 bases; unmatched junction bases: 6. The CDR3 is CASSLDGTSVGETQYF. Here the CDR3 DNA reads TGCGCCAGCAGCTTGGATGGGACTAGCGTGGGAGAGACCCAGTACTTC.

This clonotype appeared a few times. The CDR3 DNA reads as TGTGCCAGTAACACATGGGGGACAAACACCGGGGAGCTGTTTTTT. Translation gives CASNTWGTNTGELFF. The chain has TRBV19 and TRBJ2-2; tentatively, D is TRBD1 (6 bases). The V gene lost 7 bases and the J gene lost 2 bases, with 14 bases spanning the gap. There are 15 residues in the CDR3. Germline V lookup: CDR1 LNHDA, CDR2 SQIVND (reference sequence). The entire variable domain, with the rest obtained from reference TRBV19 and TRBJ2-2, is as follows: DGGITQSPKYLFRKEGQNVTLSCEQNLNHDAMYWYRQDPGQGLRLIYYSQIVNDFQKGDIAEGYSVSREKKESFPLTVTSAQKNPTAFYLCASNTWGTNTGELFFGEGSRLTVL.

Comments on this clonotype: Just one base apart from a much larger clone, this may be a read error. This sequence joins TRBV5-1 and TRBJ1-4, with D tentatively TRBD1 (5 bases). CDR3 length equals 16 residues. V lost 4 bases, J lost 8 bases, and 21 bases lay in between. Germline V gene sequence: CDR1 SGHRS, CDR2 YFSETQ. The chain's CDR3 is CASSLYGAGGNEKLFF. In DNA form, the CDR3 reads TGCGCCAGCAGCCTATACGGGGCAGGAGGCAACGAAAAACTGTTTTTT.

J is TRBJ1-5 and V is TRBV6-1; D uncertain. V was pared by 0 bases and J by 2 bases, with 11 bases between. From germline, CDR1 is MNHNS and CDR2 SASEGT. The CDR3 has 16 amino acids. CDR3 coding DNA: TGTGCCAGCAGTGAAGCGGCGGGTGGTGGCAATCAGCCCCAGCATTTT. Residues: CASSEAAGGGNQPQHF.

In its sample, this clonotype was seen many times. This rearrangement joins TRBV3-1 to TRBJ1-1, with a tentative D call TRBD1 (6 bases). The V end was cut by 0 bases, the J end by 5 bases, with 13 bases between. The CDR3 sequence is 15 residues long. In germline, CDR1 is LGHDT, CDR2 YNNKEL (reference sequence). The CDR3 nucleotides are TGTGCCAGCAGCCAAGATACAGGGCAGTATACTGAAGCTTTCTTT. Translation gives CASSQDTGQYTEAFF.

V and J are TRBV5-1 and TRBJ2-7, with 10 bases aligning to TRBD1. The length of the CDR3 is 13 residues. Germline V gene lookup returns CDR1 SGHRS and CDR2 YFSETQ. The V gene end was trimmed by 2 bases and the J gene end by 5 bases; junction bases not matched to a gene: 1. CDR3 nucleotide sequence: TGCGCCAGCAGCTTCGGACAGGGGGACGAGCAGTACTTC. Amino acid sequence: CASSFGQGDEQYF.

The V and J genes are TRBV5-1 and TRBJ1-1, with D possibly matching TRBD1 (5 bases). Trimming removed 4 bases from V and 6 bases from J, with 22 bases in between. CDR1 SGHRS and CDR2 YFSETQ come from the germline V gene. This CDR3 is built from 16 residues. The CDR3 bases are TGCGCCAGCAGCCCCGGCGAGGGCAGGGCGGGGGCTGAAGCTTTCTTT. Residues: CASSPGEGRAGAEAFF.

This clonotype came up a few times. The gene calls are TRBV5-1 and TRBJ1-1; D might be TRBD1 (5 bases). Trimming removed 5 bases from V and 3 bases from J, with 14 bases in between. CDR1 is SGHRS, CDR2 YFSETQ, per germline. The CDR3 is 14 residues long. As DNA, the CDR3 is TGCGCCAGCAGTTTCCGGGGAGGGGACACTGAAGCTTTCTTT. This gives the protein CASSFRGGDTEAFF.

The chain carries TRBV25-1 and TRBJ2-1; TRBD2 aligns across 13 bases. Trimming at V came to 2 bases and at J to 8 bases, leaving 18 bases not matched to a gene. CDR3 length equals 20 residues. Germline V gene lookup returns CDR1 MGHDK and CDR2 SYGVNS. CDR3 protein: CASSETLRHGLAGEGDEQFF. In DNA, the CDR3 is TGTGCCAGCAGTGAAACCCTCAGACACGGACTAGCGGGAGAAGGAGATGAGCAGTTCTTC.

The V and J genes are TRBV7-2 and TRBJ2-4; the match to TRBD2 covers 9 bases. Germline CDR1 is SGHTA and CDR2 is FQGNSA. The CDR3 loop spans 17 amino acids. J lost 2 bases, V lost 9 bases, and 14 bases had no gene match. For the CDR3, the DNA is TGTGCCAGAAAAGAGGCGTCTAGCGGGATCTCCAAAAACATTCAGTACTTC. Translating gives CARKEASSGISKNIQYF.

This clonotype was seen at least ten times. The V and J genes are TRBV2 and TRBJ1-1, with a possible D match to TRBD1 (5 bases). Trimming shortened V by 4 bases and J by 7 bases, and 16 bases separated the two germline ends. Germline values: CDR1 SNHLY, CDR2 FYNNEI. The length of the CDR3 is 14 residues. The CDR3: CASSGVITGGEAFF. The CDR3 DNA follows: TGTGCCAGCAGTGGAGTAATAACAGGTGGTGAAGCTTTCTTT.

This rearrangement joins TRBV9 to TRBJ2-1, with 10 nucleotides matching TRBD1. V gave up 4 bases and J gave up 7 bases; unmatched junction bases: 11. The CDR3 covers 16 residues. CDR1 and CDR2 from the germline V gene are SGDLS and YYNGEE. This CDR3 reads CASSPSSGTGDNEQFF. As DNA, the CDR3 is TGTGCCAGCAGCCCCAGCTCCGGGACAGGGGATAATGAGCAGTTCTTC.

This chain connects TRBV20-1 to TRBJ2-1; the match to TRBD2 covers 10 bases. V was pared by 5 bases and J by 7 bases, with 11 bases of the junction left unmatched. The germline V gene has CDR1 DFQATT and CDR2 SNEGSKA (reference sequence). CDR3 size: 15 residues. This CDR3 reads CSAGTGTSDGNEQFF. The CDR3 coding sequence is TGCAGTGCTGGAACCGGGACTAGCGACGGGAATGAGCAGTTCTTC.

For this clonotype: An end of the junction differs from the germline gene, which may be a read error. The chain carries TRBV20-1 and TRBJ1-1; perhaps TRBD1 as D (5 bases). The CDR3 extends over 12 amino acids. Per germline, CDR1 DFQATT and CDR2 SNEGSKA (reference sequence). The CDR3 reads CSATGANSEAFF. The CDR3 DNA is TGCAGTGCAACCGGGGCGAACTCTGAAGCTTTCTTT.

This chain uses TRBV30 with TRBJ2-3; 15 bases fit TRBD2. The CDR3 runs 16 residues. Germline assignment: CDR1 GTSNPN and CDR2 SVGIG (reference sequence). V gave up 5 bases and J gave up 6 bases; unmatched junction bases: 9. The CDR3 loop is CAWDGTSGRSKDTQYF. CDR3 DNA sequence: TGTGCCTGGGACGGGACTAGCGGGAGGAGTAAGGATACGCAGTATTTT.

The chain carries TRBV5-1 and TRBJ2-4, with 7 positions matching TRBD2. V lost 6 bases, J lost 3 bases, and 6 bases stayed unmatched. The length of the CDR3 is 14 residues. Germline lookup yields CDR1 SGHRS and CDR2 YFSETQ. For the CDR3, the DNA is TGCGCCAGCAATCGCGGGAGTGACAAAAACATTCAGTACTTC. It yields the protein CASNRGSDKNIQYF.

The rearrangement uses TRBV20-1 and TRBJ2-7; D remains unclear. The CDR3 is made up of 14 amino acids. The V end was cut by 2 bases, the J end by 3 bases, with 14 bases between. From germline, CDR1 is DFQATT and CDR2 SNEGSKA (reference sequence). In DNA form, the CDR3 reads TGCAGTGCTAGACGCACGCTCCCGGGCTACGAGCAGTACTTC. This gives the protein CSARRTLPGYEQYF.

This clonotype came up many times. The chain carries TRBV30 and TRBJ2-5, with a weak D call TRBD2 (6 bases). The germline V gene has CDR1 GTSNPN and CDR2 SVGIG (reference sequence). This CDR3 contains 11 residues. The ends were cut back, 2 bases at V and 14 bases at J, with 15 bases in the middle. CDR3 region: CAWSRIGSTYF. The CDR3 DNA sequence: TGTGCCTGGAGTCGGATCGGGAGTACCTACTTC.

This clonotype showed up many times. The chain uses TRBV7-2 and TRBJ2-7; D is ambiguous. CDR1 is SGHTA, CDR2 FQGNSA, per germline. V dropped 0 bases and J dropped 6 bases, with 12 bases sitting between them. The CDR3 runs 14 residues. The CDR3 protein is CASSLAPGTGEQYF. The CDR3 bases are TGTGCCAGCAGCTTAGCGCCAGGCACTGGCGAGCAGTACTTC.

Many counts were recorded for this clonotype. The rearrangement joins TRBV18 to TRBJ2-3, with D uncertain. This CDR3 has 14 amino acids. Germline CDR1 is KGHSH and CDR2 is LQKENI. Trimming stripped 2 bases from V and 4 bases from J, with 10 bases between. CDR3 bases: TGTGCCAGCTCACCAGGGAACGCGGCAGATACGCAGTATTTT. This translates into CASSPGNAADTQYF. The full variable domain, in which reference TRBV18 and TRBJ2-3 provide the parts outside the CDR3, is NAGVMQNPRHLVRRRGQEARLRCSPMKGHSHVYWYRQLPEEGLKFMVYLQKENIIDESGMPKERFSAEFPKEGPSILRIQQVVRGDSAAYFCASSPGNAADTQYFGPGTRLTVL.

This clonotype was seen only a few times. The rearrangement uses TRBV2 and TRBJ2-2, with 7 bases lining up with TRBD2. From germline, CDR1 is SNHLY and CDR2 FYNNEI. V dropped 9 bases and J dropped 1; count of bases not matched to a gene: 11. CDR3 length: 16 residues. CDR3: CASSKLTSLNTGELFF. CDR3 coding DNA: TGTGCCAGTTCGAAATTGACTAGCTTGAACACCGGGGAGCTGTTTTTT. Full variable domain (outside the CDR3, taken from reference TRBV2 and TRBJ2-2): EPEVTQTPSHQVTQMGQEVILRCVPISNHLYFYWYRQILGQKVEFLVSFYNNEISEKSEIFDDQFSVERPDGSNFTLKIRSTKLEDSAMYFCASSKLTSLNTGELFFGEGSRLTVL.

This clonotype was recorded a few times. This CDR3 is CAWSVRGVGNTIYF. The CDR3 DNA is TGTGCCTGGAGTGTACGAGGGGTCGGAAACACCATATATTTT. This chain uses TRBV30 with TRBJ1-3; perhaps TRBD1 as D (5 bases). Trimming removed 0 bases at V and 4 bases at J, with 10 bases between. CDR3 size: 14 residues. The germline CDR1 and CDR2 sequences are GTSNPN and SVGIG (reference sequence).

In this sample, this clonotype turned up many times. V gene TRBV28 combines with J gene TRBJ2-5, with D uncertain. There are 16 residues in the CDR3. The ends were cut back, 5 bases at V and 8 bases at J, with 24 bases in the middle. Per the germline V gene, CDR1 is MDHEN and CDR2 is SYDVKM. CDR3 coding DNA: TGTGCCAGCAGTCGACATCTGGGTAGCCGAAGTGACACCCAGTACTTC. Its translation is CASSRHLGSRSDTQYF.

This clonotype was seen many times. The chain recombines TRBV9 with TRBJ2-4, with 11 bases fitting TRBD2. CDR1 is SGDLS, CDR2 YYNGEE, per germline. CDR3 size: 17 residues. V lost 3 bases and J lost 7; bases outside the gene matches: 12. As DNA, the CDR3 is TGTGCCAGCAGCGCTACTAGCGGGGGCCTGGTTATGAACATTCAGTACTTC. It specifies CASSATSGGLVMNIQYF.

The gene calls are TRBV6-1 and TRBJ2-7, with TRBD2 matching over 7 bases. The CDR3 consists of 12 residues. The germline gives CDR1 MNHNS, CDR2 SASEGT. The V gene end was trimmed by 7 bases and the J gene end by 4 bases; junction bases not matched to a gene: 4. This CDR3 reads CASTGRVYEQYF. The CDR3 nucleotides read TGTGCCAGCACGGGGAGGGTGTACGAGCAGTACTTC.

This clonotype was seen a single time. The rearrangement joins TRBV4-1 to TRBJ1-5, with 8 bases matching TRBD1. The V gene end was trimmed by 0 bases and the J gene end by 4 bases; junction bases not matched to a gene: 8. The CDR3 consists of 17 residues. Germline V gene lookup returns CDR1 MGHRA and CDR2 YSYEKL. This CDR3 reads CASSQDFRTGRNQPQHF. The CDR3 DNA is TGCGCCAGCAGCCAAGATTTTCGGACAGGGAGGAATCAGCCCCAGCATTTT.

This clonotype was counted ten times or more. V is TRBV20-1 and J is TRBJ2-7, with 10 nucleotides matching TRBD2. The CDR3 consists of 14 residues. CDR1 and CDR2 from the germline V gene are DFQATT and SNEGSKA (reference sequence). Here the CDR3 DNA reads TGCAGCGCGTACTCAGCGGGAGGGCCCGAAGAGCAGTACTTC. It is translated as CSAYSAGGPEEQYF.

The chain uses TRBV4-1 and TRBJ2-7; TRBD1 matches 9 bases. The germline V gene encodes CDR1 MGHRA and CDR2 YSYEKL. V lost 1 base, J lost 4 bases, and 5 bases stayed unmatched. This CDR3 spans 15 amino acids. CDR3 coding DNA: TGCGCCAGCAGCCAAGCGGGACAGGGATCTTACGAGCAGTACTTC. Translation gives CASSQAGQGSYEQYF.

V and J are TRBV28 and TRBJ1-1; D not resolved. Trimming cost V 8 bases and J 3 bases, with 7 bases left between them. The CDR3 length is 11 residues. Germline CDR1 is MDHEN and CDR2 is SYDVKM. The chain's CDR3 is CASGRYTEAFF. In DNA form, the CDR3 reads TGTGCCAGCGGGAGGTACACTGAAGCTTTCTTT.